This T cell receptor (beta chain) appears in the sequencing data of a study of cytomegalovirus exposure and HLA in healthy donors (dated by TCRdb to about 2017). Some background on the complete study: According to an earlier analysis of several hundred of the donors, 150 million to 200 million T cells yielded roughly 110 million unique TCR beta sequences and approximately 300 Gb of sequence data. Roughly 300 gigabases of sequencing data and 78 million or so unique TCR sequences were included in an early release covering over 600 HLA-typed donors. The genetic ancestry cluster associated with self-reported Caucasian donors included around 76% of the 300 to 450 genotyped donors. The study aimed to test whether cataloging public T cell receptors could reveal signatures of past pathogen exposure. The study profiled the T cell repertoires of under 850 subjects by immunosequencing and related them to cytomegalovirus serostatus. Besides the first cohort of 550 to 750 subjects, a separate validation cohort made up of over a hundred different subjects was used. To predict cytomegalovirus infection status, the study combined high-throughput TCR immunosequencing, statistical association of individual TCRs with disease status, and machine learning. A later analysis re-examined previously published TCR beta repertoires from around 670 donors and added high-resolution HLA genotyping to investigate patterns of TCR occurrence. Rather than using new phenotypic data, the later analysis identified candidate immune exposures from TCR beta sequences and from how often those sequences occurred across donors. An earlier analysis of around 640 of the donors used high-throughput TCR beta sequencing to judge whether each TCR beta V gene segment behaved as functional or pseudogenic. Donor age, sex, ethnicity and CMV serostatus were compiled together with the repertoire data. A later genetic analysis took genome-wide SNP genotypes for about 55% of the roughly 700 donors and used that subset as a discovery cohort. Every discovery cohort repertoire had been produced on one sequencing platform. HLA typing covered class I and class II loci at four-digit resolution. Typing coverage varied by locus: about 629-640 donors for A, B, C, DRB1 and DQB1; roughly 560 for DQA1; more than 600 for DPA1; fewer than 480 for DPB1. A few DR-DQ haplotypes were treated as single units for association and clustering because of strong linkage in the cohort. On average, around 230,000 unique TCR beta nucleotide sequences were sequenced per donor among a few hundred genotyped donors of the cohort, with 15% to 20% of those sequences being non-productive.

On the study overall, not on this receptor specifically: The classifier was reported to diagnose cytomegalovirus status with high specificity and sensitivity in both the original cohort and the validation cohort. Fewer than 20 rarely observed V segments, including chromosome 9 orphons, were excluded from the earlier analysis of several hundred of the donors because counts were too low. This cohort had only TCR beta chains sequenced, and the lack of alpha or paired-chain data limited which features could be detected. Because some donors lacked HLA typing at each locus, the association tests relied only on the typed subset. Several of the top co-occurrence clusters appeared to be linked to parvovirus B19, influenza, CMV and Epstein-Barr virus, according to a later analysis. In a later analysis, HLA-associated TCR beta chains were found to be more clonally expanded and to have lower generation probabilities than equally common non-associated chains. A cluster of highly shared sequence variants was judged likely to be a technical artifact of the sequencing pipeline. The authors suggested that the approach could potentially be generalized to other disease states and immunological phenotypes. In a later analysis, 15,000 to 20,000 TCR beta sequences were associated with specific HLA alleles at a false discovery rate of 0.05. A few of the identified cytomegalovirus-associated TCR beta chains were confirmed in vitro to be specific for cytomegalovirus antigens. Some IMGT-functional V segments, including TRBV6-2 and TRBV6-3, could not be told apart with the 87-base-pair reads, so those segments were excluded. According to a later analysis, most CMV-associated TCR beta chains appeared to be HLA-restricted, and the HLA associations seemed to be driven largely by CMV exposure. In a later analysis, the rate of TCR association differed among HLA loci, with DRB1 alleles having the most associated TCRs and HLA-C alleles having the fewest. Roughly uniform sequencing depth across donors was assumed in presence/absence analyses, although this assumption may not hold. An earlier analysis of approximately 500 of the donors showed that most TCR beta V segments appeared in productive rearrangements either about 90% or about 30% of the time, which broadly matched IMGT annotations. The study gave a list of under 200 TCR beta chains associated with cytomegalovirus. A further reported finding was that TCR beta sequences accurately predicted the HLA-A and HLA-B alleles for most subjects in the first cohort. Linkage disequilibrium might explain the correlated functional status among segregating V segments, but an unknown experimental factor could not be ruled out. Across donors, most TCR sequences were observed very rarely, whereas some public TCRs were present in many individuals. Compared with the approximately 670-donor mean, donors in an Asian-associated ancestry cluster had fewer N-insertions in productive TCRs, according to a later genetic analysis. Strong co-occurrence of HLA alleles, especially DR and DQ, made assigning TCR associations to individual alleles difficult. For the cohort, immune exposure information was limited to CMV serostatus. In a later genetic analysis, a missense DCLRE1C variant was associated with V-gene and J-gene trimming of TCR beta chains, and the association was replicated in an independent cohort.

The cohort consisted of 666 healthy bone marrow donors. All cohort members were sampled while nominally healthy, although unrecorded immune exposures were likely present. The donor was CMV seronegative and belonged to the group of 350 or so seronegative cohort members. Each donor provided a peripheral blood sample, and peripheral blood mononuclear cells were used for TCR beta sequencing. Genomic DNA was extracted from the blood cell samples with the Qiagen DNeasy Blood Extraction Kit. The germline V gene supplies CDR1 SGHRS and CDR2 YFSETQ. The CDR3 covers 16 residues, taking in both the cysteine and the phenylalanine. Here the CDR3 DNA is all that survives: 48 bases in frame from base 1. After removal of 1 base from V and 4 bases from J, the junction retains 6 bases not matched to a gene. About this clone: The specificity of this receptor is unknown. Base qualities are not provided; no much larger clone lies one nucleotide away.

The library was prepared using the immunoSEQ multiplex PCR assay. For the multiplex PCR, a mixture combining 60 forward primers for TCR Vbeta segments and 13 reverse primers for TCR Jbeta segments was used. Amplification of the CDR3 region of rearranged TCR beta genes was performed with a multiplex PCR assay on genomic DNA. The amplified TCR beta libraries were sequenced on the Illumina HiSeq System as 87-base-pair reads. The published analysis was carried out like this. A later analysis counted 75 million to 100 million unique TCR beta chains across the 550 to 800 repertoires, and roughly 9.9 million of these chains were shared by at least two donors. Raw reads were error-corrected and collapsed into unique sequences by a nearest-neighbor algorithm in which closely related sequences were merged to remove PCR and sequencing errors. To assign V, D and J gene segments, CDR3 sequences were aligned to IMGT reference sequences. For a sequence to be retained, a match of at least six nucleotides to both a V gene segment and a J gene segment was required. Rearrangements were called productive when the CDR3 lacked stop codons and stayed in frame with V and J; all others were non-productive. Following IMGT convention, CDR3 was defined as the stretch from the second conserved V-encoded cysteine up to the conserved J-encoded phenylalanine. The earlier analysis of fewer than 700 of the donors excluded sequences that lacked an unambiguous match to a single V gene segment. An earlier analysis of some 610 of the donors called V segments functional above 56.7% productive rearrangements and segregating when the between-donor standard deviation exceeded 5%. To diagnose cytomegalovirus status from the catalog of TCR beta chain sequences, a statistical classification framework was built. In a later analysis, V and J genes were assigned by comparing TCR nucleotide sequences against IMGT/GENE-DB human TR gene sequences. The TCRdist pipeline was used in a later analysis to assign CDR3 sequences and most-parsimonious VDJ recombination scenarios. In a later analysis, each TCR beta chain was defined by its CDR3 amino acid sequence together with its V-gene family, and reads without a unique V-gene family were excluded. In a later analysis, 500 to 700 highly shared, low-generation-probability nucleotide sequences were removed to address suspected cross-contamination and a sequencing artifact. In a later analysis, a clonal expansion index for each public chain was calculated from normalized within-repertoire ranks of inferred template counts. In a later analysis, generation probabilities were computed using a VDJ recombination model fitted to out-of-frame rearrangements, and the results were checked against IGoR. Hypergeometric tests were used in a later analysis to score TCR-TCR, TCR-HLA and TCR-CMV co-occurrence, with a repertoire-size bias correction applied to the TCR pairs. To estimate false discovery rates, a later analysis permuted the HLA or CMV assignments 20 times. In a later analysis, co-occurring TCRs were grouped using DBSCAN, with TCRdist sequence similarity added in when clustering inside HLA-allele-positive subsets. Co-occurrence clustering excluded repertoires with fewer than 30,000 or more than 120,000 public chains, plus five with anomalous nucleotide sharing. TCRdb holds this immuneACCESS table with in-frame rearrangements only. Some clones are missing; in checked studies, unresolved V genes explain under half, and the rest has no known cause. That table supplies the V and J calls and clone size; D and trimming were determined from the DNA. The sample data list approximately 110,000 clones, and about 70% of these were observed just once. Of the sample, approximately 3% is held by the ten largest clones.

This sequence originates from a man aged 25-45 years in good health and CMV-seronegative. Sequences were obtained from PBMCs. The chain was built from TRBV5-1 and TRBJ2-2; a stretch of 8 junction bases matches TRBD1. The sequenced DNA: TGCGCCAGCAGCTTGAGTCGGGGACAGGTCACCGGGGAGCTGTTTTTT. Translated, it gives CASSLSRGQVTGELFF.